Listed below are T cell receptor beta chains from one sample, sequenced in a study of early stage breast cancer tumors. Data came from immunoSEQ multiplex PCR; TCRdb stores just in-frame clones and leaves some out. The sample consists of tens of thousands of clones, 76% of them appearing once. Sequences were obtained from blood. The receptor set was obtained from a person between 55 and 69 years old with breast cancer. CDR3s include the opening cysteine and the closing phenylalanine or tryptophan. A D gene is named only where the DNA matches it firmly. For some rows the clone size is stated as once, few or many, or as a class when expanded; others skip it.

>.|.|TRBJ2-1|TRBV27
TGTGCCAGCAGTTCCTACAGGGGAGGTTCCTACAATGAGCAGTTCTTC
CASSSYRGGSYNEQFF
>.|.|TRBJ1-1|TRBV11-2
TGTGCCAGCAGCTTAGATTCGAACACTGAAGCTTTCTTT
CASSLDSNTEAFF
>.|.|TRBJ1-5|TRBV19
TGTGCCAGTAGTAGGGATCCAATCGTCAGGCCCCAGCATTTT
CASSRDPIVRPQHF
>.|.|TRBJ2-7|TRBV27
TGTGCCAGCAGTCCCAAGTCGTTTTACGAGCAGTACTTC
CASSPKSFYEQYF
>.|TRBD1|TRBJ1-1|TRBV11-3
TGTGCCAGCAGCTTAGCGAAGGGACAGGGATCAGCTTTCTTT
CASSLAKGQGSAFF
>.|TRBD2|TRBJ2-1|TRBV6-6
TGTGCCAGCGCCGGGACTAGCGTCGGGAATGAGCAGTTCTTC
CASAGTSVGNEQFF
>.|.|TRBJ1-1|TRBV18
TGTGCCAGCTGTAGGGACTCGAGGAACACTGAAGCTTTCTTT
CASCRDSRNTEAFF
>.|TRBD2|TRBJ2-1|TRBV4-1
TGCGCCAGCAGCCAAGACCTCGGGGACTACGCCTACAATGAGCAGTTCTTC
CASSQDLGDYAYNEQFF
>.|TRBD1|TRBJ2-5|TRBV14
TGTGCCAGCAGCCACGCCCCAGGGGGAAGGGTCCTCGGGGAGACCCAGTACTTC
CASSHAPGGRVLGETQYF
>once|TRBD2|TRBJ2-1|TRBV4-2
TGTGCCAGCAGCGAAAGGGGGGTCGAGCGGGAGCCCGGGGGATTCTTC
CASSERGVEREPGGFF
>few|TRBD2|TRBJ2-5|TRBV6-1
TGTGCCAGCAGTGTCTTAGCGGGGGGTCCTCAAGAGACCCAGTACTTC
CASSVLAGGPQETQYF
>.|.|TRBJ1-5|TRBV6-1
TGTGCCAGCAGTGAGGGTTGGGGACCGGCCCAGCCCCAGCATTTT
CASSEGWGPAQPQHF
>.|.|TRBJ1-1|TRBV10-3
TGTGCCATCGGGGGAGCCGAAGCTTTCTTT
CAIGGAEAFF
>.|.|TRBJ2-1|TRBV5-6
TGTGCCAGCAGCTTGCTGGCCCGGTACAATGAGCAGTTCTTC
CASSLLARYNEQFF
>.|TRBD1|TRBJ2-1|TRBV7-2
TGTGCCAGCAGCTTAGTCGGGACAGGGACTTACAATGAGCAGTTCTTC
CASSLVGTGTYNEQFF
>once|.|TRBJ1-2|TRBV7-8
TGTGCCAGCAGCCCGTCCCGGGACCTGTATGGCTACACCTTC
CASSPSRDLYGYTF
>few|.|TRBJ2-1|TRBV29-1
TGCAGCATAAGGGACTTACACGAGGATGAGCAGTTCTTC
CSIRDLHEDEQFF
>.|TRBD1|TRBJ2-7|TRBV5-1
TGCGCCAGCAGCTTGCTGGGACAGGAACTGGGCGAGCAGTACTTC
CASSLLGQELGEQYF
>.|TRBD2|TRBJ2-5|TRBV2
TGTGCCAGCAGTGCCGGGACTAGCGGGAAAGAGACCCAGTACTTC
CASSAGTSGKETQYF
>.|.|TRBJ1-1|TRBV7-3
TGTGCCAGCAGCTTACCTGAAACACGAATTTGGCATTTT
CASSLPETRIWHF
>.|.|TRBJ2-7|TRBV2
TGTGCCAGCAGTGTGCAGGAGAACTCCTACGAGCAGTACTTC
CASSVQENSYEQYF
>.|TRBD2|TRBJ2-3|TRBV2
TGTGCCAGCAGTGAGCCTAGCGGGTCCACAGATACGCAGTATTTT
CASSEPSGSTDTQYF